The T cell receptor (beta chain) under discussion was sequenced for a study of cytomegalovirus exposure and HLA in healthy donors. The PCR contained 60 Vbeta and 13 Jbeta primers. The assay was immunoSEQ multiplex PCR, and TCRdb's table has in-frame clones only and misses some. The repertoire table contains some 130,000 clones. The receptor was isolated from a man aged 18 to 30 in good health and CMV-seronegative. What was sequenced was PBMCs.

The CDR3 sequence is CASSSREGAGEKLFF. As DNA, the CDR3 is TGTGCCAGCAGCTCCCGTGAGGGGGCTGGTGAAAAACTGTTTTTT. The genes are TRBV7-9 and TRBJ1-4, with 7 bases aligning to TRBD1. The CDR3 contains 15 residues. V was pared by 4 bases and J by 7 bases, with 9 bases of the junction left unmatched. Germline V gene lookup returns CDR1 SEHNR and CDR2 FQNEAQ (reference sequence).